This T cell receptor beta chain comes out of a study of blood T cell repertoires in COVID-19. Original data processing: How many nucleated cells were present was estimated from reference gene primer amplification. Using immunoSEQ multiplex PCR, the repertoire was profiled, and TCRdb retains in-frame clones only, with some absent. V, J and clone size reflect that table, while D and trimming were determined from the DNA. The sample has tens of thousands of clones; 65% to 90% are singletons. The V end lost 0 bases, the J end lost 4 bases, and 10 bases lay between the germline ends. This CDR3 comprises 15 residues. CDR1 and CDR2 (germline): SGHDT, YYEEEE.

V and J are TRBV5-6 and TRBJ2-2; TRBD2 is a possible D gene (5 bases). The receptor comes from a man aged 25-45 years with COVID-19, enrolled during active disease. Source material: peripheral blood. The CDR3 reads CASSLAARATGELFF. The CDR3 DNA reads TGTGCCAGCAGCTTGGCCGCGAGGGCCACCGGGGAGCTGTTTTTT.